This T cell receptor beta chain was sequenced during a study of blood T cell repertoires in COVID-19. This clone was picked up a small number of times. In the source study's methods: From reference gene primer amplification, estimates of nucleated cell counts were derived. The protocol was immunoSEQ multiplex PCR, while the TCRdb copy is restricted to in-frame clones and leaves out a portion. Clonal size and the V and J genes are those of that table, whereas D and trimming came from the DNA. The data contain some 300,000 clones, just under 90% of them singletons. Trimming removed 2 bases at V and 4 bases at J, with 18 bases between. The CDR3 is made up of 17 amino acids. Germline loops: CDR1 ENHRY, CDR2 SYGVKD.

The V call is TRBV10-3, the J call TRBJ2-4; maybe TRBD2 (7 bases). The clonotype was recovered from a woman in her 50s who had been exposed to COVID-19. Sample: PBMCs or T cells enriched from blood (not recorded which). Written as DNA, the CDR3 is TGTGCCATCAGTGAGCCCCTGGGGGGGCGGGGGAAAAACATTCAGTACTTC. Its translation: CAISEPLGGRGKNIQYF.